This T cell receptor (beta chain) was documented in a study of blood T cell repertoires in COVID-19. About the research overall: Sites across the United States, Italy and Spain contributed samples from acute and convalescent COVID-19. T cells, B-cell-depleted T cells, or PBMCs provided the cDNA or gDNA that served as material.

J lost 6 bases, V lost 4 bases, and 3 bases had no gene match. This CDR3 contains 13 residues. Germline CDR1 reads SGHRS; CDR2 reads YFSETQ. Original processing notes: Amplification with reference gene primers provided the estimates of nucleated cell counts. Produced via immunoSEQ multiplex PCR; TCRdb's table is partial and in-frame only. The DNA was the basis for D and trimming; V, J and clone size are from that table. Of approximately 140,000 clones listed, roughly 80% were seen once; the top ten hold around a sixth. The specimen sequenced was peripheral blood. This receptor was identified in a man aged 45-65 years with acute or convalescent COVID-19. The chain uses TRBV5-1 and TRBJ2-1; 8 bases map to TRBD2. In nucleotides, the CDR3 is TGCGCCAGCAGCATAGGACTAGCCAATGAGCAGTTCTTC. It translates to CASSIGLANEQFF.